This TCR beta chain was sequenced in a study of OX40 agonist ivuxolimab in advanced cancers. Study at large: Ivuxolimab, an agonist antibody against OX40 (CD134), was given to patients.

About this clone: Its antigen is undetermined.

Study observations and caveats: Average numbers of expanded clones were greater in CD8+ T cells than in CD4+.

Patients had blood sampled at baseline and again on cycle 4 day 1 and cycle 7 day 1. V lost 6 bases, J lost 2 bases, and 14 bases lay in between. This CDR3 is 14 amino acids long. Germline-derived CDR1 and CDR2 are MDHEN and SYDVKM. Repertoires were generated with immunoSEQ multiplex PCR, while TCRdb's copy carries only in-frame clones and drops some. The table lists 26,000 or so clones, roughly 90% of them singletons, with roughly 19% in the top ten. The sequences come from CD4+ or CD8+ T cells sorted from blood, collected in a trial of the OX40 agonist ivuxolimab. The chain recombines TRBV28 with TRBJ2-7; D uncertain. This clonotype originated in an adult with an advanced solid tumor such as melanoma, head and neck, liver or kidney cancer. CDR3 sequence (DNA): TGTGCCAGCAGCCGACTTGAGGCCGCCTACGAGCAGTACTTC. Protein sequence: CASSRLEAAYEQYF.